This TCR beta chain stems from a study of cytomegalovirus exposure and HLA in healthy donors (dated by TCRdb to about 2017). In terms of the full investigation: According to an earlier analysis of 587 of the donors, 150 million to 200 million T cells yielded roughly 100 million unique TCR beta sequences and around 300 Gb of sequence data. Roughly 300 gigabases of sequencing data and tens of millions of unique TCR sequences were included in an early release covering about 620 HLA-typed donors. Among the roughly 380 genotyped donors, about 85% belonged to the genetic ancestry cluster associated with self-reported Caucasian donors. The aim of the study was to test whether cataloging public T cell receptors could identify signatures of past pathogen exposure. The study profiled the T cell repertoires of 550 to 700 subjects by immunosequencing and related them to cytomegalovirus serostatus. In addition to the first cohort of 666 subjects, a separate validation cohort of under 150 different subjects was used. To predict cytomegalovirus infection status, the study brought together high-throughput TCR immunosequencing, statistical association of individual TCRs with disease status, and machine learning. To study patterns of TCR occurrence, a later analysis re-analyzed previously published TCR beta repertoires from 650 to 750 donors and added high-resolution HLA genotyping. The later analysis used no new phenotypic data to find candidate immune exposures, relying instead on TCR beta sequences and their occurrence across donors. An earlier analysis of 587 of the donors used high-throughput TCR beta sequencing to judge whether each TCR beta V gene segment behaved as functional or pseudogenic. Alongside the repertoire data, information on donor age, sex, ethnicity and CMV serostatus was compiled. In a later genetic analysis, genome-wide SNP genotypes for about three fifths of the roughly 670 donors were used, and that subset was treated as a discovery cohort. All discovery cohort repertoires had been generated using a single sequencing platform. HLA typing covered class I and class II loci at four-digit resolution. The number of donors typed differed by locus, with 629-630 for A, B, C, DRB1 and DQB1, around 560 for DQA1, nearly 610 for DPA1, and about 450 for DPB1. Because of strong linkage in the cohort, roughly five DR-DQ haplotypes were treated as single units for association and clustering. Among roughly 370 genotyped donors of the cohort, an average of approximately 240,000 unique TCR beta nucleotide sequences were sequenced per donor, roughly 20% of them non-productive.

V trim: 6 bases; J trim: 2 bases; unmatched bases: 6. The CDR3 runs 15 amino acids, cysteine and phenylalanine included. The DNA shown is the 45-base CDR3, in frame from base 1. From a lookup of the germline V gene, CDR1 and CDR2 are MNHEY and SVGAGI. To note about this clone: The antigen it recognizes is unknown. No much larger clonotype is one base removed from it; base qualities were not supplied.

The research as a whole found: A later analysis found that HLA-associated TCR beta chains were more clonally expanded and had lower generation probabilities than equally common non-associated chains. A group of highly shared sequence variants was considered likely to be a technical artifact of the sequencing pipeline. In vitro tests confirmed that a few of the cytomegalovirus-associated TCR beta chains recognize cytomegalovirus antigens. Broadly in line with IMGT annotations, most TCR beta V segments showed up in productive rearrangements about 87% or about 30% of the time in an earlier analysis of 587 of the donors. A later genetic analysis reported fewer N-insertions in productive TCRs among donors in an Asian-associated ancestry cluster than the roughly 620-donor mean. It was suggested by the authors that the approach could potentially be generalized to other disease states and immunological phenotypes. Cytomegalovirus status was reported to be diagnosed by the classifier with high specificity and sensitivity in both the original and validation cohorts. CMV serostatus was the only immune exposure information available for the cohort. A further reported finding was that TCR beta sequences accurately predicted the HLA-A and HLA-B alleles for most subjects in the first cohort. Because HLA typing was unavailable for some donors at each locus, only the typed subset was used in association tests. In a later analysis, most CMV-associated TCR beta chains were found to appear HLA-restricted, with HLA associations seemingly driven largely by CMV exposure. An association between a missense DCLRE1C variant and V-gene and J-gene trimming of TCR beta chains was found in a later genetic analysis and replicated in an independent cohort. The study gave a list of more than 150 TCR beta chains associated with cytomegalovirus. In a later analysis, TCR association rates were found to vary across HLA loci, with the most associated TCRs seen for DRB1 alleles and the fewest for HLA-C alleles. Over 15 rarely observed V segments, including chromosome 9 orphons, were excluded from the earlier analysis of approximately 500 of the donors because counts were too low. Strong co-occurrence of HLA alleles, especially DR and DQ, made assigning TCR associations to individual alleles difficult. In a later analysis, several top co-occurrence clusters were reported to appear linked to parvovirus B19, influenza, CMV and Epstein-Barr virus. Roughly uniform sequencing depth across donors was assumed in presence/absence analyses, although this assumption may not hold. A later analysis associated about 18,000 TCR beta sequences with specific HLA alleles at a false discovery rate of 0.05. Because the 87-base-pair reads could not distinguish some IMGT-functional V segments, including TRBV6-2 and TRBV6-3, those segments were excluded. Linkage disequilibrium might explain the correlated functional status among segregating V segments, but an unknown experimental factor could not be excluded. Most TCR sequences were observed very rarely across donors, whereas some public TCRs were present in many individuals. In this cohort, only TCR beta chains were sequenced, and detectable features were limited by the absence of alpha or paired-chain data.

Library preparation used the immunoSEQ multiplex PCR assay. The multiplex PCR relied on a mix of 60 forward primers for TCR Vbeta segments and 13 reverse primers for TCR Jbeta segments. A multiplex PCR assay on genomic DNA amplified the CDR3 region of rearranged TCR beta genes. On the Illumina HiSeq System, the amplified TCR beta libraries were sequenced as 87-base-pair reads. The authors processed their data as follows. In a later analysis, 77 million or so unique TCR beta chains were counted across the approximately 640 repertoires, and about 9.9 million of these chains were shared by at least two donors. To remove PCR and sequencing errors, raw reads were error-corrected and collapsed into unique sequences using a nearest-neighbor algorithm that merged closely related sequences. Alignment of CDR3 sequences to IMGT reference sequences was used to assign V, D and J gene segments. For a sequence to be retained, a match of at least six nucleotides to both a V gene segment and a J gene segment was required. A rearrangement was called productive if the CDR3 had no stop codons and remained in frame with V and J, and every other rearrangement was called non-productive. CDR3 was defined by IMGT convention, running from the second conserved V-encoded cysteine to the conserved J-encoded phenylalanine. The earlier analysis of about 590 of the donors excluded sequences that lacked an unambiguous match to a single V gene segment. In an earlier analysis of about 590 of the donors, a V segment was called functional when productive rearrangements were above 56.7%, and segregating when the standard deviation between donors exceeded 5%. To diagnose cytomegalovirus status from the catalog of TCR beta chain sequences, a statistical classification framework was built. V and J gene assignment, in a later analysis, came from comparing TCR nucleotide sequences with IMGT/GENE-DB human TR gene sequences. A later analysis assigned CDR3 sequences and most-parsimonious VDJ recombination scenarios with the TCRdist pipeline. A later analysis defined each TCR beta chain by its CDR3 amino acid sequence plus V-gene family, and excluded reads lacking a unique V-gene family. As a way to deal with suspected cross-contamination and a sequencing artifact, a later analysis dropped under 600 nucleotide sequences that were highly shared and had low generation probability. In a later analysis, a clonal expansion index for each public chain was calculated from normalized within-repertoire ranks of inferred template counts. In a later analysis, generation probabilities were computed with a VDJ recombination model fitted to out-of-frame rearrangements, and the resulting probabilities were checked against IGoR. In a later analysis, hypergeometric tests were used to score TCR-TCR, TCR-HLA and TCR-CMV co-occurrence, with a repertoire-size bias correction applied to TCR pairs. In a later analysis, false discovery rates were estimated by permuting HLA or CMV assignments 20 times. In a later analysis, co-occurring TCRs were grouped with DBSCAN, and TCRdist sequence similarity was added when clustering was performed within HLA-allele-positive subsets. Repertoires with fewer than 30,000 or more than 120,000 public chains were left out of co-occurrence clustering, as were four to six repertoires with anomalous nucleotide sharing. Here the immuneACCESS table is served through TCRdb, limited to in-frame sequences with V and J called. Missing clones are a known gap in these copies; in checked studies unresolved V genes cover under half, and the rest lacks a known reason. The V and J calls and clone size come from that table; D and trimming were worked out from the DNA. For this sample there are around 170,000 clones; over 70% appear just once. In total, the top ten clones hold over 2.5% of the sample.

The cohort comprised more than 550 healthy bone marrow donors. Cohort members were all nominally healthy when sampled, although unrecorded immune exposures were likely present. The donor was CMV seropositive and was included in the group of approximately 300 seropositive cohort members. Every donor gave a peripheral blood sample, and the peripheral blood mononuclear cells from that sample were used for TCR beta sequencing. The Qiagen DNeasy Blood Extraction Kit was used to extract genomic DNA from the blood cell samples. Sequenced: PBMCs. The chain was built from TRBV6-5 and TRBJ1-4; 7 nucleotides in the junction match TRBD1. This TCR was sampled from a woman aged 50 to 65 in good health and CMV-seropositive. The nucleotide sequence is given as TGTGCCAGCAGGGCCGACAGGGTGACTAATGAAAAACTGTTTTTT. Its protein is CASRADRVTNEKLFF.